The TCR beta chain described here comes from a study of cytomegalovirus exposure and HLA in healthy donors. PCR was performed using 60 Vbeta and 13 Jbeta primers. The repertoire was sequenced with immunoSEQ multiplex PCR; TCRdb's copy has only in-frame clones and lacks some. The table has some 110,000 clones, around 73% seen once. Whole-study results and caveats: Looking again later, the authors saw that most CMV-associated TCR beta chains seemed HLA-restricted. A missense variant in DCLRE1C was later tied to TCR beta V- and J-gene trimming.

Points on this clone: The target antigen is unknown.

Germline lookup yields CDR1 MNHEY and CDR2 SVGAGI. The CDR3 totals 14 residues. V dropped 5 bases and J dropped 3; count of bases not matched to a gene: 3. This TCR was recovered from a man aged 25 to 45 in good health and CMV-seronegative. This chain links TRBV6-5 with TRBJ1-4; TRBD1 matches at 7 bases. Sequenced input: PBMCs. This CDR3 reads CASSEQGSNEKLFF. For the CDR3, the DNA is TGTGCCAGCAGTGAACAGGGGTCTAATGAAAAACTGTTTTTT.